The 4 T cell receptor beta chains below all came from one sample that was sequenced in a study of T-cell memory formation after mild COVID-19. TCRdb reprocessed the 5' RACE reads via MiXCR and lists one record per CDR3 protein. The sample contains roughly 510,000 distinct CDR3 sequences, around a sixth of which appear only once. Sequenced input: PBMCs or a T cell subset sorted from them (not recorded which). These receptors originate from an adult woman who had mild COVID-19 (a few samples of this study predate the infection). Cell type and time point are not known.

The table lists this clonotype with a few counts. The rearrangement joins TRBV6-5 to TRBJ2-7, with 9 bases identical to TRBD1. The CDR3 consists of 14 residues. J lost 4 bases, V lost 5 bases, and 6 bases had no gene match. The V gene's germline CDR1 is MNHEY and CDR2 SVGAGI. CDR3 region: CASSPGQGMYEQYF. The CDR3, as DNA: TGTGCCAGCAGTCCGGGACAGGGAATGTACGAGCAGTACTTC.

This clonotype has a handful of counts. V gene TRBV10-2 combines with J gene TRBJ1-5; no clear D gene. The CDR3 has 12 residues. Trimming cost V 0 bases and J 7 bases, with 4 bases left between them. Germline-derived CDR1 and CDR2 are WSHSY and SAAADI. The CDR3 DNA sequence: TGCGCCAGCAGTGAGTCGAACCAGCCCCAGCATTTT. Translation: CASSESNQPQHF.

J is TRBJ1-1 and V is TRBV19; D remains unclear. The CDR3 spans 14 residues. The V end was cut by 4 bases, the J end by 8 bases, with 17 bases between. The V gene's germline CDR1 is LNHDA and CDR2 SQIVND (reference sequence). The CDR3 region has the DNA TGTGCCAGTAGTACGGGAGTCCCCCTCAGGGAAGCTTTCTTT. Translation: CASSTGVPLREAFF.

The rearrangement joins TRBV5-1 to TRBJ2-7; 11 nucleotides agree with TRBD2. V was pared by 0 bases and J by 4 bases, with 9 bases of the junction left unmatched. Germline V gene sequence: CDR1 SGHRS, CDR2 YFSETQ. This CDR3 is built from 17 residues. The CDR3 DNA reads as TGCGCCAGCAGCTTGGAGGGTCTGGGACTAGCGGTTTACGAGCAGTACTTC. This sequence encodes CASSLEGLGLAVYEQYF.